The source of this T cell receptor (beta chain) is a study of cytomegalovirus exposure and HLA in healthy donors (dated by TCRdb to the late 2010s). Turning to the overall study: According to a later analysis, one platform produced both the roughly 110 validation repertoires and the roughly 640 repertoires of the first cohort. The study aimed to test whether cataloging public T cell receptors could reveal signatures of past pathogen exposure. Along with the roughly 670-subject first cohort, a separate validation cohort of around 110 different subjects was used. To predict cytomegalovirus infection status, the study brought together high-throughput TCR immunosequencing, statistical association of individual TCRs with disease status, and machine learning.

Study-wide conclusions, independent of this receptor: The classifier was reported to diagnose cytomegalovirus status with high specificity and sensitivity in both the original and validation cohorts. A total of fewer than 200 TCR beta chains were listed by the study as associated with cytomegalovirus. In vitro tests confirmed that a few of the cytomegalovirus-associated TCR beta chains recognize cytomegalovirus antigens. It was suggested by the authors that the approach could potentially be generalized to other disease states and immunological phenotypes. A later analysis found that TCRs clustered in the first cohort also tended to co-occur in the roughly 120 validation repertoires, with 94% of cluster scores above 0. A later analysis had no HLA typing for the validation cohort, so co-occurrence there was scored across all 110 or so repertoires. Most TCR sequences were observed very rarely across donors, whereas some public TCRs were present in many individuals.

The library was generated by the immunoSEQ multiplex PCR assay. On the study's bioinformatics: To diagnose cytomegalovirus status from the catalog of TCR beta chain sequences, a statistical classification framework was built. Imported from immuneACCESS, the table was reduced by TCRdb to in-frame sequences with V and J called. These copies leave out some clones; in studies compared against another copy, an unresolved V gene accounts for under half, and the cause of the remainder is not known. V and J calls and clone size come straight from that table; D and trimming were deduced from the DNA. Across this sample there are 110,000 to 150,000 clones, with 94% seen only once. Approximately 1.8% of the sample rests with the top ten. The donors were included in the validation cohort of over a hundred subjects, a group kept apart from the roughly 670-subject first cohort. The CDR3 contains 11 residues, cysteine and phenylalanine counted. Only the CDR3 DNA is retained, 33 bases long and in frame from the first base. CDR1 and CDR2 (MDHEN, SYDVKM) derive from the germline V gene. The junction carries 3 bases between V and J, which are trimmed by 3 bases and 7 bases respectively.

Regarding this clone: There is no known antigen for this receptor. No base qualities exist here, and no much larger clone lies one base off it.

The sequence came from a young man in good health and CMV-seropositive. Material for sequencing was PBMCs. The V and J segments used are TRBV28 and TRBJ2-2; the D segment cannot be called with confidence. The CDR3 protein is CASSFGGELFF. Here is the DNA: TGTGCCAGCAGTTTCGGCGGGGAGCTGTTTTTT.